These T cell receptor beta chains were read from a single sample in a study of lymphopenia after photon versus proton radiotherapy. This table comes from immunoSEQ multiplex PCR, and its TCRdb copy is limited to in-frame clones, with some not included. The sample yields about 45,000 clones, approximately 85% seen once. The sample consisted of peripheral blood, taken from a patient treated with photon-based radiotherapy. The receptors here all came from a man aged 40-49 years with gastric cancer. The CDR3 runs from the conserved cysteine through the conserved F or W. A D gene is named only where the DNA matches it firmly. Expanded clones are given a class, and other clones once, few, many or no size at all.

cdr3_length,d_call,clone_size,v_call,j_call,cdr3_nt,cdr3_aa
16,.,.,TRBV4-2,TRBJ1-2,TGTGCCAGCAGCCACGGCAGGGGAGCCTCTAACTATGGCTACACCTTC,CASSHGRGASNYGYTF
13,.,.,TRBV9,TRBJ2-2,TGTGCCAGCAGCGCCTTGAGCACCGGGGAGCTGTTTTTT,CASSALSTGELFF
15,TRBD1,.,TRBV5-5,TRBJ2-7,TGTGCCAGCAGCTTGTCGGGACAGCGCCTATACGAGCAGTACTTC,CASSLSGQRLYEQYF
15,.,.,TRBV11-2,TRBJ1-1,TGTGCCAGCAGCTTAGATGGCAGGATAGGTACTGAAGCTTTCTTT,CASSLDGRIGTEAFF
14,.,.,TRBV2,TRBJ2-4,TGTGCCAGCAGTGATTGGAGGGATGGAGACATTCAGTACTTC,CASSDWRDGDIQYF
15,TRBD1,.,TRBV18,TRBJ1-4,TGTGCCAGCTCACCTTCGGCAGGGGGAGGGGAAAAACTGTTTTTT,CASSPSAGGGEKLFF
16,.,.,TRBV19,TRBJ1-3,TGTGCCAGTAGTACCCTAAGAGGGAGCTCTGGAAACACCATATATTTT,CASSTLRGSSGNTIYF
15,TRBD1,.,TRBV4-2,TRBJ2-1,TGTGCCAGCAGCCGAGGGACAGGGGGCAAAAATGAGCAGTTCTTC,CASSRGTGGKNEQFF
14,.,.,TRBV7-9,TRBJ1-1,TGTGCCAGCAGCCTTGGGGGCGTGAACACTGAAGCTTTCTTT,CASSLGGVNTEAFF
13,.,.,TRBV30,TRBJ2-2,TGTGCTTGGAGTGGGAGGTCCACCGGGGAGCTGTTTTTT,CAWSGRSTGELFF
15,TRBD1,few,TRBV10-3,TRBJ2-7,TGTGCCATCAGTGAGTCGATAGGGACAGGGAGTAAGTCTTTGTTC,CAISESIGTGSKSLF
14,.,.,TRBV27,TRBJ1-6,TGTGCCAGCAGTACTTGGGACTCCAATTCACCCCTCCACTTT,CASSTWDSNSPLHF
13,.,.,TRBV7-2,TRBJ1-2,TGTGCCAGCAGTCCTGAGGGCAGCTATGGCTACACCTTC,CASSPEGSYGYTF
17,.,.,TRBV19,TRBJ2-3,TGTGCCAGTAGTATAGATGGACGGAAGCAGGGCACAGATACGCAGTATTTT,CASSIDGRKQGTDTQYF
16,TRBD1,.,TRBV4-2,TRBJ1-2,TGTGCCAGCAGCCAAGCCGGGACAGCGTTCGGCGGTGGCTACACCTTC,CASSQAGTAFGGGYTF